The clone carrying this TCR beta chain was detected many times. The sample belongs to a study of neurological immune-mediated disorders. TCRdb ran MiXCR on the 5' RACE reads and lists one entry per CDR3 protein. The sample contains 55,000 to 70,000 distinct CDR3 sequences, over 5% of which appear only once. CDR3 length: 15 residues. V was clipped by 2 bases and J by 1 base, with 10 bases between them. CDR1 is SGHRS and CDR2 is YFSETQ in the germline V gene. Unsorted libraries used 2 million PBMCs kept at -80 degrees C. The sample taken for sequencing was PBMCs. The TCR was taken from a human donor with multiple sclerosis. The donor label of this sample is uncertain. The chain combines TRBV5-1 with TRBJ1-5, with D uncertain. The CDR3 loop is CASSLGGTSNQPQHF. CDR3 nucleotide sequence: TGCGCCAGCAGCTTAGGAGGAACCAGCAATCAGCCCCAGCATTTT. Using reference TRBV5-1 and TRBJ1-5 for the parts outside the CDR3, the full variable domain is KAGVTQTPRYLIKTRGQQVTLSCSPISGHRSVSWYQQTPGQGLQFLFEYFSETQRNKGNFPGRFSGRQFSNSRSEMNVSTLELGDSALYLCASSLGGTSNQPQHFGDGTRLSIL.